These 23 T cell receptor beta chains were sequenced from one sample in a study of prognosis after radiotherapy for stage I lung cancer. Two-round multiplex PCR on genomic DNA was the method by which TCR beta CDR3 was amplified. Gene-specific TRBV and TRBJ primers were used in PCR round one. TCRdb reanalysed the multiplex PCR reads using MiXCR and keeps one entry per CDR3 protein. The sample shows tens of thousands of distinct CDR3 sequences, about 37% of them seen only once. This material consisted of PBMCs, taken before or after stereotactic body radiation therapy (not recorded which). Source of these receptors: a donor over 45 with non-small cell lung cancer.

This clonotype was detected many times. This chain links TRBV6-1 with TRBJ2-7; TRBD1 might be the D (5 bases). The CDR3 has 13 amino acids. V lost 7 bases and J lost 0, with 10 bases in between. Germline CDR1 MNHNS, CDR2 SASEGT. In nucleotides, the CDR3 is TGTGCCAGCATCCCAGGGTACTCCTACGAGCAGTACTTC. This gives the protein CASIPGYSYEQYF.

This clonotype was recorded at least ten times. V is TRBV20-1 and J is TRBJ2-1, with TRBD1 as a possible D gene (6 bases). The V and J ends lost 6 bases and 4 bases respectively, with 19 bases between them. Germline V gene lookup returns CDR1 DFQATT and CDR2 SNEGSKA (reference sequence). The CDR3 consists of 15 residues. CDR3 DNA sequence: TGCAGTGCCAGCGGAAGGACAGAGATATACAATGAGCAGTTCTTC. Translating it yields CSASGRTEIYNEQFF.

This clonotype was found many times. The chain has TRBV5-5 and TRBJ2-3, with D perhaps matching TRBD1 (5 bases). This CDR3 has 16 amino acids. V shed 0 bases and J shed 1 base, with 12 bases lying between them. The V gene's germline CDR1 is SGHKS and CDR2 YYEKEE (reference sequence). This CDR3 reads CASSLAGSRGTDTQYF. The DNA of the CDR3 is TGTGCCAGCAGCTTGGCAGGGTCTCGGGGCACAGATACGCAGTATTTT.

The table lists this clonotype with many counts. The genes are TRBV20-1 and TRBJ2-3; D not resolved. Germline CDR1 reads DFQATT; CDR2 reads SNEGSKA (reference sequence). This CDR3 spans 12 amino acids. V was shortened by 0 bases and J by 6 bases, with 7 bases between the two germline ends. The CDR3 bases are TGCAGTGCTAGAGAATCCCAGGATACGCAGTATTTT. Encoded protein: CSARESQDTQYF.

The chain employs TRBV28 and TRBJ1-5, with 8 bases identical to TRBD1. J was trimmed by 6 bases and V by 3 bases; bases with no gene match: 7. CDR1 and CDR2 (germline): MDHEN, SYDVKM. The CDR3 loop spans 15 amino acids. The CDR3 protein is CASSLRQGYVQPQHF. As DNA, the CDR3 is TGTGCCAGCAGTTTGAGACAGGGGTACGTTCAGCCCCAGCATTTT.

Comments on this clonotype: A read error may be the cause here, since a much bigger clone is one base away. The chain carries TRBV6-1 and TRBJ2-2; D is undetermined. With 7 bases removed from V and 0 bases from J, the gap between germline ends came to 9 bases. CDR1 MNHNS and CDR2 SASEGT come from the germline V gene. The CDR3 contains 14 residues. This chain's CDR3 is CASMENANTGELFF. The CDR3 DNA is TGTGCCAGCATGGAGAACGCGAACACCGGGGAGCTGTTTTTT.

Ten or more counts support this clonotype. This sequence joins TRBV7-3 and TRBJ2-3, with D perhaps matching TRBD2 (5 bases). The CDR3 has 14 amino acids. Germline V gene sequence: CDR1 SGHTA, CDR2 FQGTGA. V was trimmed by 2 bases and J by 6 bases, leaving 12 bases between them. The CDR3 coding sequence is TGTGCCAGCAGCTTACTCCACGGGATGGATACGCAGTATTTT. It yields the protein CASSLLHGMDTQYF.

Relative to its sample, this clonotype is hyperexpanded. This rearrangement joins TRBV9 to TRBJ1-2; TRBD1 might be the D (6 bases). This CDR3 is 15 amino acids long. V shed 5 bases and J shed 1 base, with 15 bases lying between them. CDR1 SGDLS and CDR2 YYNGEE come from the germline V gene. CDR3 region: CASSAPGTLNYGYTF. The CDR3 nucleotides read TGTGCCAGCAGTGCTCCCGGGACACTTAACTATGGCTACACCTTC.

This clonotype was seen many times. The gene calls are TRBV5-1 and TRBJ2-7, with a tentative D call TRBD2 (5 bases). The V end was cut by 4 bases, the J end by 4 bases, with 18 bases between. Germline assignment: CDR1 SGHRS and CDR2 YFSETQ. The CDR3 is made up of 15 amino acids. In DNA, the CDR3 is TGCGCCAGCAGCCCCAGCGGAGGCCCTGGGTACGAGCAGTACTTC. It codes for CASSPSGGPGYEQYF.

This clonotype has at least ten counts. The V gene is TRBV5-1, the J gene TRBJ2-7, with a tentative D call TRBD2 (5 bases). The CDR3 has 14 residues. Trimming took 3 bases from V and 4 from J, leaving 14 bases between them. Germline loops: CDR1 SGHRS, CDR2 YFSETQ. The CDR3, as DNA: TGCGCCAGCAGCTACGAGGGTCGGGATTACGAGCAGTACTTC. It yields the protein CASSYEGRDYEQYF. Complete variable domain (other parts from reference TRBV5-1 and TRBJ2-7): KAGVTQTPRYLIKTRGQQVTLSCSPISGHRSVSWYQQTPGQGLQFLFEYFSETQRNKGNFPGRFSGRQFSNSRSEMNVSTLELGDSALYLCASSYEGRDYEQYFGPGTRLTVT.

J is TRBJ1-3 and V is TRBV6-2 or TRBV6-3, with D perhaps TRBD1 (6 bases). Germline V gene lookup returns CDR1 MNHEY and CDR2 SVGEGT. This CDR3 has 14 amino acids. V dropped 7 bases and J dropped 0 bases, with 10 bases sitting between them. CDR3 in amino acids: CASTTGSSGNTIYF. The CDR3 DNA sequence: TGTGCCAGCACTACAGGGAGCTCTGGAAACACCATATATTTT.

On this clonotype itself: This likely reflects a read error, since a far larger clone is one base away. The chain combines TRBV6-2 or TRBV6-3 with TRBJ2-1; D remains ambiguous. CDR1 MNHEY and CDR2 SVGEGT come from the germline V gene. Trimming pared 10 bases from V and 4 bases from J, leaving 8 bases between. The CDR3 is 11 amino acids. CDR3 nucleotides: TGTGCCATAAGTCTGTACAATGAGCAGTTCTTC. Translation: CAISLYNEQFF.

This clonotype was counted ten times or more. V gene TRBV6-2 or TRBV6-3 combines with J gene TRBJ2-4; D is unresolved. Trimming shortened V by 5 bases and J by 0 bases, and 5 bases separated the two germline ends. The V gene's germline CDR1 is MNHEY and CDR2 SVGEGT. The CDR3 consists of 13 residues. CDR3 nucleotide sequence: TGTGCCAGCAGTGGGCTAGCCAAAAACATTCAGTACTTC. Its protein product is CASSGLAKNIQYF.

This clonotype was picked up one time. The rearrangement joins TRBV20-1 to TRBJ2-1; D remains unclear. Germline CDR1 is DFQATT and CDR2 is SNEGSKA (reference sequence). This CDR3 spans 16 amino acids. The V end was cut by 4 bases, the J end by 3 bases, with 19 bases between. This chain's CDR3 is CSAISAESAYYNEQFF. The CDR3 bases are TGCAGTGCTATAAGTGCGGAGAGTGCGTACTACAATGAGCAGTTCTTC.

The chain joins TRBV7-2 to TRBJ2-3, with 9 positions matching TRBD2. From germline, CDR1 is SGHTA and CDR2 FQGNSA. The CDR3 covers 18 residues. The V gene end was trimmed by 2 bases and the J gene end by 5 bases; junction bases not matched to a gene: 14. The CDR3 nucleotides read TGTGCCAGCAGCTTATCGCGAAGCGGGAGGTGTGTAGGAGATACGCAGTATTTT. Amino acid sequence: CASSLSRSGRCVGDTQYF.

On this clonotype itself: It may be a read error: a sequence one base away is much more abundant. CDR3 bases: TGTGCCAGTGGTAAAATAGCGGGACTGGAGACCCAGTACTTC. Its protein product is CASGKIAGLETQYF. The V call is TRBV19, the J call TRBJ2-5; 8 bases match TRBD2. Trimming at V came to 8 bases and at J to 5 bases, leaving 10 bases not matched to a gene. The CDR3 runs 14 residues. Germline V gives CDR1 LNHDA, CDR2 SQIVND (reference sequence).

This clonotype was picked up many times. The CDR3 reads CASSPDSGGYEQYF. Here the CDR3 DNA reads TGTGCCAGCTCACCGGACTCAGGGGGCTACGAGCAGTACTTC. The chain uses TRBV18 and TRBJ2-7, with 7 bases fitting TRBD1. Germline V CDR1 and CDR2: KGHSH, LQKENI. CDR3 length: 14 amino acids. J gave up 3 bases and V 3 bases, and 5 bases lay outside the gene matches. Full variable domain (remainder filled in from reference TRBV18 and TRBJ2-7): NAGVMQNPRHLVRRRGQEARLRCSPMKGHSHVYWYRQLPEEGLKFMVYLQKENIIDESGMPKERFSAEFPKEGPSILRIQQVVRGDSAAYFCASSPDSGGYEQYFGPGTRLTVT.

Concerning this clonotype: Given the absence of the conserved phenylalanine or tryptophan at the CDR3 end, a read error is likely. The chain uses TRBV7-9 and TRBJ2-7, with D maybe TRBD2 (6 bases). From germline, CDR1 is SEHNR and CDR2 FQNEAQ (reference sequence). This CDR3 has 12 residues. CDR3 residues: CSSSLAAYEQYS. Here the CDR3 DNA reads TGTTCCAGCAGCTTAGCGGCTTACGAGCAGTACTCC.

The table lists this clonotype with many counts. This chain joins TRBV11-2 and TRBJ1-4; D is possibly TRBD1 (5 bases). V was trimmed by 3 bases and J by 8 bases, leaving 13 bases between them. The CDR3 has 14 residues. Germline CDR1 is SGHAT and CDR2 is FQNNGV. The CDR3 bases are TGTGCCAGCAGCTTTGGGGGTGTAGGGGAAAAACTGTTTTTT. It translates to CASSFGGVGEKLFF. Full variable domain (outside the CDR3, taken from reference TRBV11-2 and TRBJ1-4): EAGVAQSPRYKIIEKRQSVAFWCNPISGHATLYWYQQILGQGPKLLIQFQNNGVVDDSQLPKDRFSAERLKGVDSTLKIQPAKLEDSAVYLCASSFGGVGEKLFFGSGTQLSVL.

This clonotype has ten or more counts. The rearrangement joins TRBV7-2 to TRBJ1-1; no reliable D call. The CDR3 spans 13 residues. With 5 bases removed from V and 10 bases from J, the gap between germline ends came to 17 bases. The germline gives CDR1 SGHTA, CDR2 FQGNSA. The CDR3, as DNA: TGTGCCAGCAGCCTACTCGCTAGGCCGAGAGCTTTCTTT. This codes for CASSLLARPRAFF.

The J gene is TRBJ2-2, the V gene TRBV28, with D uncertain. Germline assignment: CDR1 MDHEN and CDR2 SYDVKM. The CDR3 extends over 13 amino acids. With 7 bases removed from V and 5 bases from J, the gap between germline ends came to 11 bases. CDR3 sequence: CASNSPSTGELFF. CDR3 in DNA: TGTGCCAGCAATTCCCCCTCGACCGGGGAGCTGTTTTTT.

This clonotype was seen repeatedly, ten times or more. V usage is TRBV4-1 and J usage is TRBJ1-2; 11 nucleotides line up with TRBD1. Trimming at V came to 4 bases and at J to 3 bases, leaving 4 bases not matched to a gene. This CDR3 comprises 15 residues. From germline, CDR1 is MGHRA and CDR2 YSYEKL. In DNA, the CDR3 is TGCGCCAGCAGCCTAGGACAGGGGGCGGACTATGGCTACACCTTC. Translating gives CASSLGQGADYGYTF.

This clonotype occurred many times. This chain uses TRBV30 with TRBJ2-5; a weak D match, TRBD1 (7 bases). In germline, CDR1 is GTSNPN, CDR2 SVGIG (reference sequence). The length of the CDR3 is 13 residues. V was clipped by 3 bases and J by 5 bases, with 13 bases between them. The DNA for the CDR3 is TGTGCCTGGAGCTCAGGGGGAGGTGAGACCCAGTACTTC. Protein sequence: CAWSSGGGETQYF.